Reported below is one T cell receptor beta chain. Its antigen is not known. The patients all showed relapse after autologous stem cell transplantation, while their brentuximab vedotin exposure varied. This record belongs to a study of PD-1 blockade in classical Hodgkin lymphoma. Study findings and constraints: By C4D1, CD4+ diversity increased significantly, especially in complete responders. TCR diversity at baseline was reported to be reduced in newly diagnosed patients relative to healthy donors. Newly diagnosed patients and complete responders had comparable diversity at baseline.

This table comes from immunoSEQ multiplex PCR, and its TCRdb copy is limited to in-frame clones, with some not included. The sample lists around 39,000 clones; just over 75% were seen once. The germline gives CDR1 SGHAT, CDR2 FQNNGV. This CDR3 has 16 residues. V lost 5 bases and J lost 2; bases outside the gene matches: 12. The sequence was obtained from a human donor with classical Hodgkin lymphoma. J is TRBJ2-7 and V is TRBV11-2, with 7 bases aligning to TRBD1. This specimen consisted of peripheral blood mononuclear cells (PBMCs), obtained before the second cycle of nivolumab. The CDR3 here is CASSPLGRTGAYEQYF. As DNA, the CDR3 is TGTGCCAGCAGCCCCTTGGGACGGACAGGAGCCTACGAGCAGTACTTC. Combining the CDR3 with reference TRBV11-2 and TRBJ2-7 gives the whole variable domain EAGVAQSPRYKIIEKRQSVAFWCNPISGHATLYWYQQILGQGPKLLIQFQNNGVVDDSQLPKDRFSAERLKGVDSTLKIQPAKLEDSAVYLCASSPLGRTGAYEQYFGPGTRLTVT.